The T cell receptor (beta chain) under discussion was sequenced for a study of identical twins. Findings and limits, study-wide: Whereas memory repertoires showed no such difference, abundant cord blood beta clonotypes carried fewer insertions. Rather than following the same donors, the conclusions depended on cross-sectional statistical analysis. Excess low generation probability was seen in twin-shared out-of-frame alpha sequences.

This clonotype was counted only a few times. No antigen is known for it. cDNA molecules carried unique molecular identifiers, and template switching added a universal primer site. MiXCR was run by TCRdb on the 5' RACE reads, yielding one entry per CDR3 protein. The sample contains roughly 230,000 distinct CDR3 sequences, roughly 8% of which appear only once. Germline trimming cut 2 bases from V and 5 bases from J; bases unmatched to any gene: 12. The germline gives CDR1 SGHTA, CDR2 FQGNSA. The CDR3 loop spans 17 amino acids. This sample was shared with a second study, whose subject was yellow fever vaccine responses in identical twins.

The rearrangement uses TRBV7-2 and TRBJ2-7; 10 nucleotides line up with TRBD2. The clonotype comes from a woman between 18 and 29 years old in good health. Input material: CD8+ T cells sorted from blood. CDR3 loop: CASSLSGLADPPDEQYF. In DNA form, the CDR3 reads TGTGCCAGCAGCTTATCAGGACTAGCGGACCCCCCCGACGAGCAGTACTTC.